The 25 T cell receptor beta chains listed next were all sequenced from one sample in a study of Ad26.COV2.S vaccination and SARS-CoV-2 variants. Produced via immunoSEQ multiplex PCR; TCRdb's table is partial and in-frame only. Of nearly 400,000 clones listed, roughly 90% are singletons. Treatment given: around 19 received Ad26.COV2.S at low or high dose, single or two shots; about five received placebo; per-sample allocation not given. Day 63 after the first injection of vaccine or placebo was the sampling time. Specimen: peripheral blood, collected in a trial of Ad26.COV2.S vaccine versus placebo. Every receptor here comes from a person aged 18-65 years who received the Ad26.COV2.S COVID-19 vaccine or a placebo.

The gene calls are TRBV4-3 and TRBJ2-3, with D possibly matching TRBD2 (5 bases). Per germline, CDR1 LGHNA and CDR2 YSLEER. Trimming removed 0 bases at V and 6 bases at J, with 13 bases between. The CDR3 runs 15 residues. This CDR3 is CASSQEVLAPDTQYF. Here the CDR3 DNA reads TGCGCCAGCAGCCAAGAAGTCCTAGCACCCGATACGCAGTATTTT.

V usage is TRBV19 and J usage is TRBJ2-3; D is uncertain. The CDR3 extends over 12 amino acids. Germline V gives CDR1 LNHDA, CDR2 SQIVND (reference sequence). V lost 9 bases to trimming and J lost 6 bases, with 13 bases between them. CDR3 region: CASRTHSDTQYF. The CDR3 DNA follows: TGTGCCAGCAGGACCCATTCGGATACGCAGTATTTT.

The chain couples TRBV12-5 to TRBJ1-5; D might be TRBD1 (6 bases). The germline V and J ends were trimmed by 1 base and 9 bases, with 16 bases remaining between them. Looked up from germline, CDR1 is LGHNT and CDR2 is FRNRAP. This CDR3 is 15 amino acids long. CDR3 bases: TGTGCTAGTGGTTTGGAGGAAACAGGGTATACGCCCCAGCATTTT. This codes for CASGLEETGYTPQHF.

This chain connects TRBV9 to TRBJ2-1; 7 bases align to TRBD2. This CDR3 contains 14 residues. The V gene end was trimmed by 0 bases and the J gene end by 8 bases; junction bases not matched to a gene: 5. Germline CDR1 and CDR2: SGDLS and YYNGEE. Here the CDR3 reads CASSVDGLVDEQFF. The CDR3 nucleotides are TGTGCCAGCAGCGTAGATGGACTAGTCGATGAGCAGTTCTTC.

The V gene is TRBV5-4, the J gene TRBJ2-2; 7 bases are a match to TRBD1. Germline V lookup: CDR1 SGHNT, CDR2 YYREEE (reference sequence). The CDR3 spans 16 residues. V shed 0 bases and J 4 bases; nucleotides not matched to a gene: 6. In DNA form, the CDR3 reads TGTGCCAGCAGCTTGGATCCCAGGGGGAGCACCGGGGAGCTGTTTTTT. This translates into CASSLDPRGSTGELFF.

The chain carries TRBV5-6 and TRBJ2-7; TRBD1 agrees at 11 bases. Looked up from germline, CDR1 is SGHDT and CDR2 is YYEEEE. Germline trimming cut 4 bases from V and 6 bases from J; bases unmatched to any gene: 9. The CDR3 loop spans 15 amino acids. The CDR3 loop is CASSLGTGGGLEQYF. DNA for the CDR3: TGTGCCAGCAGCCTTGGGACAGGGGGAGGCCTCGAGCAGTACTTC.

The gene calls are TRBV12-3 or TRBV12-4 and TRBJ1-5, with a tentative D call TRBD1 (6 bases). The CDR3 loop spans 13 amino acids. Trimming removed 10 bases at V and 0 bases at J, with 10 bases between. The CDR3 is CATGGSSNQPQHF. The CDR3 nucleotides are TGTGCCACCGGGGGCAGTAGCAATCAGCCCCAGCATTTT.

This chain joins TRBV3-1 (or the pseudogene TRBV3-2) and TRBJ1-2; D is possibly TRBD1 (6 bases). V lost 2 bases to trimming and J lost 5 bases, with 12 bases between them. CDR3 length: 14 amino acids. Germline-derived CDR1 and CDR2 are LGHDT and YNNKEL (reference sequence). CDR3 nucleotide sequence: TGTGCCAGCAGCCAACAAAGGGGGGCATATGGCTACACCTTC. Translated: CASSQQRGAYGYTF.

The J gene is TRBJ2-7, the V gene TRBV28; D tentatively reads TRBD1 or TRBD2 (5 bases each). The CDR3 spans 16 residues. Germline CDR1 reads MDHEN; CDR2 reads SYDVKM. V was clipped by 6 bases and J by 5 bases, with 23 bases between them. The CDR3 DNA reads as TGTGCCAGCAGACGCCCGGGACCCCGGCTTGGGAACGAGCAGTACTTC. Protein: CASRRPGPRLGNEQYF.

This chain connects TRBV4-1 to TRBJ2-3, with TRBD2 matching over 11 bases. The CDR3 totals 18 residues. With V trimmed by 0 bases and J by 6 bases, 11 bases remained unmatched. From germline, CDR1 is MGHRA and CDR2 YSYEKL. The CDR3 is CASSQDDVAGGPSDTQYF. The CDR3 bases are TGCGCCAGCAGCCAAGATGACGTAGCGGGAGGGCCTTCGGATACGCAGTATTTT.

The rearrangement links TRBV10-2 to TRBJ2-5; TRBD1 aligns across 7 bases. The CDR3 consists of 13 residues. Germline V gives CDR1 WSHSY, CDR2 SAAADI. V shed 6 bases and J 5 bases; nucleotides not matched to a gene: 6. CDR3 nucleotides: TGCGCCAGCAGCACGACAGGGCCGGAGACCCAGTACTTC. Its translation is CASSTTGPETQYF.

The chain employs TRBV4-2 and TRBJ2-5; D is undetermined. CDR3 length: 13 amino acids. The ends were cut back, 0 bases at V and 0 bases at J, with 2 bases in the middle. Germline loops: CDR1 LGHNA, CDR2 YNFKEQ. This chain's CDR3 is CASSQEYQETQYF. CDR3 DNA sequence: TGTGCCAGCAGCCAAGAGTACCAAGAGACCCAGTACTTC.

This clone was counted once. The V gene is TRBV6-5, the J gene TRBJ1-2; 7 positions match TRBD1. The J segment lost 6 bases and the V segment lost 6 bases, leaving 10 bases of the junction unmatched. Germline lookup yields CDR1 MNHEY and CDR2 SVGAGI. The CDR3 covers 14 residues. The chain's CDR3 is CASSPLGRGNGYTF. In DNA, the CDR3 is TGTGCCAGCAGCCCCCTAGGCAGGGGGAATGGCTACACCTTC.

This clone was detected once. This chain links TRBV6-2 or TRBV6-3 with TRBJ2-7; 8 bases match TRBD2. The germline V gene has CDR1 MNHEY and CDR2 SVGEGT. CDR3 length: 19 residues. Unmatched junction bases numbered 15, after V lost 2 bases and J lost 0 bases. CDR3 region: CASSYAGPSQLAASYEQYF. CDR3 DNA sequence: TGTGCCAGCAGTTACGCGGGACCCAGCCAACTAGCGGCCTCCTACGAGCAGTACTTC.

CDR3 sequence reads: CASGPGQGVYNEQFF. The CDR3 nucleotides are TGTGCCAGCGGGCCGGGACAGGGAGTTTACAATGAGCAGTTCTTC. This rearrangement joins TRBV6-5 to TRBJ2-1; 9 bases line up with TRBD1. V was pared by 8 bases and J by 4 bases, with 9 bases of the junction left unmatched. Germline V gene data show CDR1 as MNHEY and CDR2 as SVGAGI. CDR3 length equals 15 residues.

This clone came up a few times. This rearrangement joins TRBV5-4 to TRBJ2-2; 10 nucleotides align to TRBD2. Germline CDR1 SGHNT, CDR2 YYREEE (reference sequence). The CDR3 totals 16 residues. The V segment lost 4 bases and the J segment 3 bases; nucleotides outside the gene matches: 6. CDR3 DNA: TGTGCCAGCAGCGCATCTAGCGGGAGTTACACCGGGGAGCTGTTTTTT. Protein sequence: CASSASSGSYTGELFF.

CDR3 region: CATTTDNEQFF. CDR3 DNA: TGTGCCACCACGACTGACAATGAGCAGTTCTTC. The rearrangement links TRBV24-1 to TRBJ2-1; D not resolved. Germline V lookup: CDR1 KGHDR, CDR2 SFDVKD. V lost 8 bases, J lost 5 bases, and 6 bases lay in between. The CDR3 contains 11 residues.

This clone occurred once. The chain couples TRBV6-6 to TRBJ2-7, with 10 positions matching TRBD1. CDR1 and CDR2 (germline): MNHNY, SVGAGI (reference sequence). This CDR3 contains 15 residues. The V gene end was trimmed by 6 bases and the J gene end by 3 bases; junction bases not matched to a gene: 8. CDR3 amino acids: CASRPGTGVRYEQYF. CDR3 bases: TGTGCCAGCAGACCTGGGACAGGGGTCCGCTACGAGCAGTACTTC.

The genes are TRBV6-5 and TRBJ2-7; D may be TRBD2 (5 bases). The CDR3 totals 13 residues. Germline lookup yields CDR1 MNHEY and CDR2 SVGAGI. Trimming took off 4 bases at V and 3 bases at J, with 10 bases between the two ends. The CDR3 loop is CASSSADYYEQYF. The DNA for the CDR3 is TGTGCCAGCAGTTCCGCCGACTACTACGAGCAGTACTTC.

The chain joins TRBV10-3 to TRBJ2-3, with TRBD2 matching over 8 bases. CDR1 and CDR2 from the germline V gene are ENHRY and SYGVKD. The V segment lost 11 bases and the J segment 1 base; nucleotides outside the gene matches: 5. This CDR3 spans 13 amino acids. The CDR3 reads CAAAGGRTDTQYF. In DNA form, the CDR3 reads TGTGCCGCTGCGGGGGGACGCACAGATACGCAGTATTTT.

Concerning this clone itself: Other nucleotide sequences from this sample produce the same CDR3. V and J are TRBV5-6 and TRBJ1-1; D perhaps matches TRBD1 (6 bases). The CDR3 runs 14 residues. Germline assignment: CDR1 SGHDT and CDR2 YYEEEE. The V end was cut by 5 bases, the J end by 5 bases, with 16 bases between. The CDR3 sequence is CASSFQGRGTEAFF. The CDR3 region has the DNA TGTGCCAGCAGTTTTCAGGGGAGGGGGACTGAAGCTTTCTTT.

In this sample, this clone turned up once. The rearrangement joins TRBV11-2 to TRBJ2-2; 13 nucleotides agree with TRBD2. The length of the CDR3 is 19 residues. Germline CDR1 is SGHAT and CDR2 is FQNNGV. V gave up 2 bases and J gave up 3 bases; unmatched junction bases: 9. The CDR3 here is CASSLLLAGGSTDTGELFF. The DNA for the CDR3 is TGTGCCAGCAGCTTACTACTAGCGGGAGGGTCAACGGACACCGGGGAGCTGTTTTTT.

V is TRBV9 and J is TRBJ2-6; D may match TRBD1 or TRBD2 (5 bases each). CDR3 length: 15 residues. Germline V gene lookup returns CDR1 SGDLS and CDR2 YYNGEE. V lost 0 bases to trimming and J lost 3 bases, with 7 bases between them. The CDR3 region is CASSVGGVGANVLTF. In nucleotides, the CDR3 is TGTGCCAGCAGCGTAGGAGGGGTTGGGGCCAACGTCCTGACTTTC.

This chain uses TRBV25-1 with TRBJ2-2; D remains unclear. V dropped 4 bases and J dropped 4 bases, with 7 bases sitting between them. The CDR3 has 13 amino acids. From germline, CDR1 is MGHDK and CDR2 SYGVNS. CDR3 amino acids: CASSGLATGELFF. Here the CDR3 DNA reads TGTGCCAGCAGTGGGCTGGCCACCGGGGAGCTGTTTTTT.

The chain employs TRBV10-1 and TRBJ2-1; no reliable D call. CDR1 WNHNN and CDR2 SYGVQD come from the germline V gene (reference sequence). Trimming shortened V by 0 bases and J by 8 bases, and 11 bases separated the two germline ends. This CDR3 is 14 amino acids long. Written as DNA, the CDR3 is TGCGCCAGCAGTGAGTCGATTCCCAGTTATGAGCAGTTCTTC. Translating gives CASSESIPSYEQFF.